These 25 T cell receptor beta chains originate from one sample sequenced in a study of T cell repertoires in cytomegalovirus infection. TCRdb recomputed calls from the reads with MiXCR, one row per CDR3 protein. The sample has hundreds of thousands of distinct CDR3 sequences, roughly 30% seen once; the top ten hold roughly 13%. These receptors have no known antigen. The sequencing used cultured CD8+ T cells from PBMCs, collected from culture after CMV antigen stimulation. These receptors all stem from a human donor in good health (CMV status not recorded). Some clones in this sample may be carry-over from other donors' samples.

This clonotype showed up just a few times. The rearrangement links TRBV6-2 or TRBV6-3 to TRBJ2-2; unclear D gene. The V and J ends lost 4 bases and 3 bases respectively, with 27 bases between them. The CDR3 is 20 residues long. In germline, CDR1 is MNHEY, CDR2 SVGEGT. The CDR3 spells CASSSTPSGSPPAYTGELFF. CDR3 nucleotides: TGTGCCAGCAGTTCTACTCCCTCCGGGTCCCCACCAGCATACACCGGGGAGCTGTTTTTT.

This clonotype has only a few counts. This chain connects TRBV6-1 to TRBJ1-2, with TRBD1 identical over 7 bases. Germline V gene data show CDR1 as MNHNS and CDR2 as SASEGT. This CDR3 is 13 amino acids long. With V trimmed by 8 bases and J by 8 bases, 11 bases remained unmatched. CDR3: CASWAGTERGYTF. The DNA of the CDR3 is TGTGCCAGCTGGGCAGGGACAGAAAGGGGCTACACCTTC.

This clonotype was seen a handful of times. The chain carries TRBV7-4 and TRBJ1-1, with TRBD1 matching 10 bases. V shed 6 bases and J 1 base; nucleotides not matched to a gene: 5. Per germline, CDR1 SGHVT and CDR2 SQSDAQ. This CDR3 is built from 15 residues. This CDR3 is CASRADRGTNTEAFF. The CDR3 nucleotides read TGTGCCAGCAGGGCGGACAGGGGGACGAACACTGAAGCTTTCTTT.

This clonotype was counted only a few times. The J gene is TRBJ1-1, the V gene TRBV6-1; no clear D. This CDR3 is 14 amino acids long. Germline loops: CDR1 MNHNS, CDR2 SASEGT. Trimming shortened V by 5 bases and J by 5 bases, and 15 bases separated the two germline ends. The CDR3: CASSTIEGRTEAFF. The CDR3 DNA follows: TGTGCCAGCAGTACAATAGAGGGCCGAACTGAAGCTTTCTTT.

Points on this clonotype: The conserved phenylalanine or tryptophan normally closing the CDR3 is absent here, so this likely arose from a read error. This chain connects TRBV19 to TRBJ2-3; D gene unclear. Germline CDR1 reads LNHDA; CDR2 reads SQIVND (reference sequence). V was shortened by 5 bases and J by 0 bases, with 9 bases between the two germline ends. The CDR3 spans 14 residues. The CDR3 region is CASSSRSSTDTQYS. For the CDR3, the DNA is TGTGCCAGTAGTTCACGGTCGAGCACAGATACGCAGTATTCT.

The CDR3 nucleotides are TGTGCCAGCAGCGCCGGGACTAGCGGAACTATGCCGAACACCGGGGAGCTGTTTTTT. It is translated as CASSAGTSGTMPNTGELFF. The V gene is TRBV24-1, the J gene TRBJ2-2; TRBD2 aligns across 11 bases. CDR3 length: 19 amino acids. With V trimmed by 11 bases and J by 0 bases, 16 bases remained unmatched. Per germline, CDR1 KGHDR and CDR2 SFDVKD.

This rearrangement joins TRBV7-6 to TRBJ2-1, with 8 bases aligning to TRBD2. The CDR3 has 15 residues. The trim removed 5 bases at V and 6 bases at J, leaving 9 bases unmatched. CDR1 SGHVS and CDR2 FNYEAQ come from the germline V gene. The CDR3 region is CASSPSGGQRNEQFF. In DNA, the CDR3 is TGTGCCAGCAGCCCAAGCGGGGGCCAACGCAATGAGCAGTTCTTC.

J is TRBJ2-5 and V is TRBV4-1, with 7 nucleotides matching TRBD1. V gave up 2 bases and J gave up 2 bases; unmatched junction bases: 8. This CDR3 spans 16 amino acids. CDR1 MGHRA and CDR2 YSYEKL come from the germline V gene. In DNA, the CDR3 is TGCGCCAGCAGCCAACGACAGGGAGAGGGACAAGAGACCCAGTACTTC. Translated: CASSQRQGEGQETQYF.

This clonotype was recorded many times. The chain links TRBV7-8 to TRBJ2-1; 8 nucleotides match TRBD1. V trimming: 5 bases; J trimming: 2 bases; junction bases outside the gene matches: 8. Germline V gene data show CDR1 as SGHVS and CDR2 as FQNEAQ. This CDR3 has 16 residues. Here the CDR3 reads CASSNRGQATYNEQFF. CDR3 bases: TGTGCCAGCAGCAATAGGGGACAGGCCACCTACAATGAGCAGTTCTTC. The whole variable domain, filled in from reference TRBV7-8 and TRBJ2-1, reads GAGVSQSPRYKVAKRGQDVALRCDPISGHVSLFWYQQALGQGPEFLTYFQNEAQLDKSGLPSDRFFAERPEGSVSTLKIQRTQQEDSAVYLCASSNRGQATYNEQFFGPGTRLTVL.

The gene calls are TRBV4-1 and TRBJ2-1; D call uncertain. The germline gives CDR1 MGHRA, CDR2 YSYEKL. The CDR3 is made up of 13 amino acids. Trimming cost V 4 bases and J 3 bases, with 7 bases left between them. The CDR3 coding sequence is TGCGCCAGCAGCCCACCTAACTACAATGAGCAGTTCTTC. Protein sequence: CASSPPNYNEQFF.

The J gene is TRBJ2-7, the V gene TRBV27; either TRBD1 or TRBD2 may fit D (5 bases each). The germline gives CDR1 MNHEY, CDR2 SMNVEV (reference sequence). Trimming removed 4 bases from V and 3 bases from J, with 10 bases in between. CDR3 size: 13 residues. The CDR3 DNA reads TGTGCCAGCAGTTCCGGGGCTCACTACGAGCAGTACGTC. The encoded protein is CASSSGAHYEQYV.

In regard to this clonotype: Since a much larger clone is just one base distant, this may be a read error. V usage is TRBV25-1 and J usage is TRBJ1-2; 7 bases align to TRBD1. Germline CDR1 MGHDK, CDR2 SYGVNS. CDR3 length: 13 amino acids. The CDR3 protein is CVSSTGDNYGYTF. The CDR3 DNA reads as TGTGTCAGCAGTACAGGGGATAACTATGGCTACACCTTC.

The sample holds many counts of this clonotype. This sequence joins TRBV12-3 or TRBV12-4 and TRBJ2-1; D may be TRBD1 (6 bases). This CDR3 is built from 14 residues. Trimming took off 7 bases at V and 4 bases at J, with 14 bases between the two ends. The chain's CDR3 is CASTQGTTYNEQFF. DNA of the CDR3: TGTGCCAGCACCCAGGGGACAACGTACAATGAGCAGTTCTTC.

This chain connects TRBV7-4 to TRBJ2-2; D is ambiguous. The germline V and J ends were trimmed by 4 bases and 4 bases, with 13 bases remaining between them. The CDR3 contains 15 residues. The germline CDR1 and CDR2 sequences are SGHVT and SQSDAQ. The CDR3 loop reads CASSWARSSTGELFF. DNA of the CDR3: TGTGCCAGCAGCTGGGCCAGGTCGAGCACCGGGGAGCTGTTTTTT.

The gene calls are TRBV12-3 or TRBV12-4 and TRBJ2-7, with D tentatively TRBD1 (8 bases). CDR3 length: 16 amino acids. Trimming took off 5 bases at V and 2 bases at J, with 19 bases between the two ends. CDR3 sequence reads: CASSPLPQGGPYEQYF. CDR3 sequence (DNA): TGTGCCAGCAGTCCCCTCCCACAGGGGGGGCCCTACGAGCAGTACTTC.

Comments on this clonotype: This may arise from a read error, as a much more abundant clone is one base away. V is TRBV7-6 and J is TRBJ1-4; weak D call: TRBD1 (6 bases). V lost 10 bases, J lost 6 bases, and 18 bases lay in between. CDR1 is SGHVS and CDR2 is FNYEAQ in the germline V gene. CDR3 length equals 14 residues. CDR3 sequence: CANRSQGGYEKLFF. As DNA, the CDR3 is TGTGCCAACAGGTCACAGGGAGGTTATGAAAAACTGTTTTTT.

This clonotype was recorded many times. The chain's CDR3 is CASSPQGIGYEQYF. Written as DNA, the CDR3 is TGTGCCAGCAGCCCACAGGGAATAGGGTACGAGCAGTACTTC. This chain joins TRBV7-9 and TRBJ2-7, with D possibly TRBD1 on 6 matching bases. CDR3 length: 14 amino acids. The germline V gene has CDR1 SEHNR and CDR2 FQNEAQ (reference sequence). V lost 5 bases and J lost 4, with 15 bases in between. The whole variable domain, filled in from reference TRBV7-9 and TRBJ2-7, reads DTGVSQNPRHKITKRGQNVTFRCDPISEHNRLYWYRQTLGQGPEFLTYFQNEAQLEKSRLLSDRFSAERPKGSFSTLEIQRTEQGDSAMYLCASSPQGIGYEQYFGPGTRLTVT.

The chain has TRBV11-2 and TRBJ2-7; D ambiguous. Germline CDR1 reads SGHAT; CDR2 reads FQNNGV. The CDR3 runs to 16 residues. V lost 0 bases and J lost 2, with 14 bases in between. As DNA, the CDR3 is TGTGCCAGCAGCTTAGATTTCGGCAGGTACCCCTACGAGCAGTACTTC. Encoded protein: CASSLDFGRYPYEQYF.

This clonotype was detected a few times. V usage is TRBV27 and J usage is TRBJ2-5, with 10 bases fitting TRBD2. From germline, CDR1 is MNHEY and CDR2 SMNVEV (reference sequence). J lost 2 bases, V lost 0 bases, and 9 bases had no gene match. The CDR3 length is 18 residues. CDR3 nucleotide sequence: TGTGCCAGCAGTTTATCGTCCCTAGCGGGGGCCGCACAAGAGACCCAGTACTTC. Protein: CASSLSSLAGAAQETQYF.

J is TRBJ2-7 and V is TRBV6-6; D is possibly TRBD1 (5 bases). The CDR3 spans 15 residues. Between the trimmed V and J ends, which lost 1 base and 3 bases, there was a span of 13 bases. Germline lookup yields CDR1 MNHNY and CDR2 SVGAGI (reference sequence). CDR3 residues: CASSYLAGPLYEQYV. The CDR3 DNA follows: TGTGCCAGCAGTTACTTGGCAGGGCCTCTCTACGAGCAGTACGTC.

This clonotype was picked up a small number of times. This chain connects TRBV5-6 to TRBJ2-1; the match to TRBD1 covers 9 bases. Germline V gene lookup returns CDR1 SGHDT and CDR2 YYEEEE. The CDR3 loop spans 16 amino acids. Trimming at V came to 4 bases and at J to 3 bases, leaving 8 bases not matched to a gene. The CDR3 loop is CASSNRQGGFYNEQFF. CDR3 DNA: TGTGCCAGCAGCAACAGACAGGGGGGATTCTACAATGAGCAGTTCTTC.

This clonotype was recorded once. At one of its ends the junction is not consistent with the germline gene, which may arise from a read error. V is TRBV12-3 or TRBV12-4 and J is TRBJ2-5, with 10 nucleotides matching TRBD2. The CDR3 has 14 residues. The DNA for the CDR3 is TGTGTCAGCAGCCTTAGGACTAGCGGAGAGACCCAGTACTTC. This gives the protein CVSSLRTSGETQYF.

This chain joins TRBV4-1 and TRBJ2-3, with TRBD1 as a possible D gene (5 bases). From germline, CDR1 is MGHRA and CDR2 YSYEKL. The CDR3 contains 15 residues. The V end was cut by 2 bases, the J end by 4 bases, with 13 bases between. In DNA form, the CDR3 reads TGCGCCAGCAGCCAATCAATAGCCAGGGCAGATACGCAGTATTTT. This translates into CASSQSIARADTQYF.

This clonotype was observed a few times. The chain carries TRBV10-3 and TRBJ1-2, with TRBD1 identical over 7 bases. V lost 2 bases and J lost 4; bases outside the gene matches: 7. The CDR3 length is 15 residues. The germline V gene has CDR1 ENHRY and CDR2 SYGVKD. DNA for the CDR3: TGTGCCATCAGTGAGCCGGGACAGCTTACCTATGGCTACACCTTC. Amino acid sequence: CAISEPGQLTYGYTF.

In its sample, this clonotype was seen many times. The rearrangement links TRBV6-2 or TRBV6-3 to TRBJ2-1; 7 bases are shared with TRBD2. The V segment lost 5 bases and the J segment 1 base; nucleotides outside the gene matches: 8. Looked up from germline, CDR1 is MNHEY and CDR2 is SVGEGT. The CDR3 has 16 amino acids. DNA for the CDR3: TGTGCCAGCAGTCTACCGGGACTACCTTCCTACAATGAGCAGTTCTTC. Protein product: CASSLPGLPSYNEQFF.